What follows are 9 T cell receptor beta chains derived from one specimen sequenced in a study of graft-versus-host responses after intestinal transplantation. The protocol was immunoSEQ multiplex PCR, while the TCRdb copy is restricted to in-frame clones and leaves out a portion. The table has over 100,000 clones, roughly 93% seen once. These receptors are not linked to any known antigen. The sample was unstimulated CD8+ T cells sorted from spleen or lymph node cells, taken before transplant. The receptors stem from a human donor who was the organ donor for an intestinal transplant.

The gene calls are TRBV30 and TRBJ2-1; no firm D call. Germline V lookup: CDR1 GTSNPN, CDR2 SVGIG (reference sequence). Deletions cut 0 bases from V and 8 bases from J, with 11 bases between. The CDR3 loop spans 13 amino acids. The CDR3 loop reads CAWSVWGKDEQFF. In nucleotides, the CDR3 is TGTGCCTGGAGTGTTTGGGGTAAGGATGAGCAGTTCTTC.

J is TRBJ2-5 and V is TRBV18; the match to TRBD1 covers 7 bases. V lost 6 bases, J lost 0 bases, and 4 bases stayed unmatched. The germline gives CDR1 KGHSH, CDR2 LQKENI. The CDR3 contains 14 residues. The CDR3 nucleotides are TGTGCCAGCTCGAGGGGGCCCCACCAAGAGACCCAGTACTTC. It specifies CASSRGPHQETQYF.

The chain is built from TRBV4-1 and TRBJ2-1; D is undetermined. The germline gives CDR1 MGHRA, CDR2 YSYEKL. V lost 4 bases to trimming and J lost 0 bases, with 13 bases between them. The CDR3 is 16 amino acids. Here the CDR3 DNA reads TGCGCCAGCAGCCCCTGGACCTTCAGCTCCTACAATGAGCAGTTCTTC. This codes for CASSPWTFSSYNEQFF.

As concerns this clone: Other DNA sequences of this sample code for an identical CDR3. The rearrangement links TRBV20-1 to TRBJ2-1; D is undetermined. The CDR3 has 11 residues. Trimming removed 6 bases from V and 1 base from J, with 4 bases in between. CDR1 is DFQATT, CDR2 SNEGSKA, per germline (reference sequence). CDR3 DNA sequence: TGCAGTGCCCCTTCCTACAATGAGCAGTTCTTC. Amino acids: CSAPSYNEQFF.

The chain combines TRBV9 with TRBJ2-1; unclear D gene. CDR3 length equals 10 residues. The germline V and J ends were trimmed by 4 bases and 10 bases, with 6 bases remaining between them. Germline CDR1 reads SGDLS; CDR2 reads YYNGEE. CDR3 bases: TGTGCCAGCAGCCCAAGCGAGCAGTTCTTC. This translates into CASSPSEQFF.

This rearrangement joins TRBV6-5 to TRBJ2-3, with D unclear. Germline values: CDR1 MNHEY, CDR2 SVGAGI. This CDR3 contains 13 residues. Trimming cost V 2 bases and J 3 bases, with 6 bases left between them. DNA of the CDR3: TGTGCCAGCAGTTACCAAAGTACAGATACGCAGTATTTT. Protein: CASSYQSTDTQYF.

This chain connects TRBV7-6 to TRBJ1-4, with D possibly matching TRBD1 (6 bases). This CDR3 is 13 amino acids long. The V and J ends lost 4 bases and 5 bases respectively, with 8 bases between them. CDR1 SGHVS and CDR2 FNYEAQ come from the germline V gene. The CDR3, as DNA: TGTGCCAGCAGCTCCGGGACAAATGAAAAACTGTTTTTT. Its translation is CASSSGTNEKLFF.

In regard to this clone: Other DNA sequences in this sample translate to the same CDR3. The chain joins TRBV5-1 to TRBJ2-7; 9 nucleotides line up with TRBD2. The CDR3 has 16 residues. V was pared by 0 bases and J by 2 bases, with 6 bases of the junction left unmatched. CDR1 is SGHRS and CDR2 is YFSETQ in the germline V gene. CDR3 DNA sequence: TGCGCCAGCAGCTTGGACCTAGCGGGAATCGCCTACGAGCAGTACTTC. Translation gives CASSLDLAGIAYEQYF.

V usage is TRBV7-8 and J usage is TRBJ2-3; 10 nucleotides align to TRBD2. The germline gives CDR1 SGHVS, CDR2 FQNEAQ. CDR3 length equals 20 residues. V lost 0 bases and J lost 2; bases outside the gene matches: 14. CDR3 residues: CASSLAIPSLSGRVTDTQYF. Written as DNA, the CDR3 is TGTGCCAGCAGCTTAGCCATCCCGAGCCTGAGCGGGAGGGTCACAGATACGCAGTATTTT. The full variable domain, rest sourced from reference TRBV7-8 and TRBJ2-3, is GAGVSQSPRYKVAKRGQDVALRCDPISGHVSLFWYQQALGQGPEFLTYFQNEAQLDKSGLPSDRFFAERPEGSVSTLKIQRTQQEDSAVYLCASSLAIPSLSGRVTDTQYFGPGTRLTVL.